A selection of T cell receptor beta chains follows, all from one sample in a study of blood T cell repertoires in COVID-19. TCRdb's table, derived via immunoSEQ multiplex PCR, lists solely in-frame clones and lacks some. The sample has 300,000 to 350,000 clones, approximately 91% seen once. Sequenced input: PBMCs or T cells enriched from blood (not recorded which). These receptors were collected from a woman aged 25 to 39 who had been exposed to COVID-19. Both conserved end residues are part of each CDR3. A D gene is named only where the DNA matches it firmly. The size field is filled for only some rows; it gives once, few, many or a size class.

CDR3aa	CDR3nt	j_gene	v_gene	d_gene	abundance
CASSLLQGTETQYF	TGTGCCAGCAGTCTCCTACAGGGGACGGAGACCCAGTACTTC	TRBJ2-5	TRBV27	TRBD1	.
CASSPPGRGPNEKLFF	TGTGCCAGCAGCCCCCCCGGCAGGGGCCCCAATGAAAAACTGTTTTTT	TRBJ1-4	TRBV7-9	.	.
CASSLEGGVYGYTF	TGTGCCAGCAGCTTGGAAGGGGGAGTCTATGGCTACACCTTC	TRBJ1-2	TRBV5-6	.	once
CASSARLARSSYNEQFF	TGTGCCAGCAGCGCCCGACTAGCCCGGAGCTCCTACAATGAGCAGTTCTTC	TRBJ2-1	TRBV9	TRBD2	.
CASSYAGDYNEQFF	TGTGCCAGCAGTTACGCGGGCGACTACAATGAGCAGTTCTTC	TRBJ2-1	TRBV6-5	.	.
CASSPRQGTRYTF	TGTGCCAGCAGCCCGAGACAGGGAACTCGCTACACCTTC	TRBJ1-2	TRBV2	TRBD1	.
CASSRVTGAFF	TGTGCCAGCAGCCGGGTCACGGGAGCTTTCTTT	TRBJ1-1	TRBV6-6	.	.
CATSDFGETQYF	TGTGCCACCAGTGATTTCGGGGAGACCCAGTACTTC	TRBJ2-5	TRBV24-1	.	.
CASSKDRTSGANVLTF	TGTGCCAGCAGTAAGGACAGGACCTCTGGGGCCAACGTCCTGACTTTC	TRBJ2-6	TRBV27	TRBD1	.
CASSVGGGAGSGEQFF	TGTGCCAGCAGCGTCGGAGGGGGGGCAGGCTCGGGTGAGCAGTTCTTC	TRBJ2-1	TRBV9	.	.
CASSGHGGAWETQYF	TGTGCCAGCAGCGGACACGGGGGGGCCTGGGAGACCCAGTACTTC	TRBJ2-5	TRBV9	TRBD2	once
CATSRGPGTGGRDTQYF	TGTGCCACCAGCAGAGGGCCCGGGACAGGGGGCCGAGATACGCAGTATTTT	TRBJ2-3	TRBV15	TRBD1	once
CASSLSIGDRGWTNEKLFF	TGTGCCAGCAGTTTATCGATAGGGGATCGAGGTTGGACTAATGAAAAACTGTTTTTT	TRBJ1-4	TRBV27	.	once
CASSYSVRGPSPLHF	TGTGCCAGCAGTTACTCGGTCAGGGGGCCTTCACCCCTCCACTTT	TRBJ1-6	TRBV6-5	TRBD1	.
CASSPTGVGYTF	TGTGCCAGCTCACCAACAGGGGTTGGCTACACCTTC	TRBJ1-2	TRBV18	TRBD1	.
CAWSPSDNQPQHF	TGTGCCTGGAGTCCCAGCGATAATCAGCCCCAGCATTTT	TRBJ1-5	TRBV30	.	.
CASSFQGGTEAFF	TGTGCCAGCAGTTTTCAGGGAGGGACTGAAGCTTTCTTT	TRBJ1-1	TRBV28	.	once
CASSLPTGNVGEKLFF	TGTGCCAGCAGCTTACCTACAGGGAATGTAGGTGAAAAACTGTTTTTT	TRBJ1-4	TRBV7-9	.	once
CASSQLLRDRVYGYTF	TGTGCCAGCAGCCAATTGTTGAGGGACAGGGTCTATGGCTACACCTTC	TRBJ1-2	TRBV3-1/TRBV3-2	TRBD1	.
CASSVTATNYGYTF	TGTGCCAGCAGTGTAACAGCTACTAACTATGGCTACACCTTC	TRBJ1-2	TRBV6-4	.	.
CASSPQQGTSYEQYF	TGTGCCAGCAGCCCTCAACAGGGGACTTCCTACGAGCAGTACTTC	TRBJ2-7	TRBV7-9	.	few
CASTLGTGTYEQYF	TGTGCCAGCACCCTGGGGACTGGAACATACGAGCAGTACTTC	TRBJ2-7	TRBV9	.	.
CASSLEVGADTEAFF	TGCGCCAGCAGCTTGGAGGTTGGGGCGGACACTGAAGCTTTCTTT	TRBJ1-1	TRBV5-1	.	.
CASSFPGAVVGNTIYF	TGTGCCAGCAGCTTCCCTGGCGCGGTAGTTGGAAACACCATATATTTT	TRBJ1-3	TRBV7-2	.	.
CASSQDRSTTNEKLFF	TGTGCCAGCAGCCAAGATCGGAGTACAACTAATGAAAAACTGTTTTTT	TRBJ1-4	TRBV4-2	.	few
CASTHSNTGELFF	TGTGCCAGCACGCACAGCAACACCGGGGAGCTGTTTTTT	TRBJ2-2	TRBV6-5	.	.
CASRHSLGRGNTEAFF	TGTGCCAGCAGGCATTCCCTCGGAAGAGGGAACACTGAAGCTTTCTTT	TRBJ1-1	TRBV14	.	.
CASSETGQGDGGYTF	TGTGCCAGCAGTGAAACCGGACAGGGGGACGGTGGCTACACCTTC	TRBJ1-2	TRBV3-1/TRBV3-2	TRBD1	.
CASSVGGLRPYEQYF	TGTGCCAGCAGCGTAGGAGGTTTACGGCCCTACGAGCAGTACTTC	TRBJ2-7	TRBV9	.	.
CAISEPGLAGSYNEQFF	TGTGCCATCAGTGAGCCAGGACTAGCGGGGTCCTACAATGAGCAGTTCTTC	TRBJ2-1	TRBV10-3	TRBD2	.
CASSPPGQIGTEAFF	TGTGCCAGTAGCCCCCCGGGACAAATCGGCACTGAAGCTTTCTTT	TRBJ1-1	TRBV19	.	.
CASRLSILSLSEAFF	TGTGCCAGTAGACTGAGCATCCTGTCTTTATCTGAAGCTTTCTTT	TRBJ1-1	TRBV19	.	.
CASSLAHSARSGTDTQYF	TGTGCCAGCAGCTTAGCCCACTCTGCTAGGTCAGGCACAGATACGCAGTATTTT	TRBJ2-3	TRBV7-6	.	once
CASSLAGTGLSEQFF	TGTGCCAGCAGCTTGGCCGGGACAGGGTTATCGGAGCAGTTCTTC	TRBJ2-1	TRBV5-4	TRBD1	.
CASSLVQGRGETQYF	TGCGCCAGCAGCTTGGTACAGGGAAGAGGAGAGACCCAGTACTTC	TRBJ2-5	TRBV5-1	.	.
CASSQLAGVAETQYF	TGTGCCAGCAGCCAACTAGCAGGGGTTGCAGAGACCCAGTACTTC	TRBJ2-5	TRBV4-2	.	.
CASSRGGVRSYEQYF	TGTGCCAGCAGCCGGGGGGGGGTTAGGTCCTACGAGCAGTACTTC	TRBJ2-7	TRBV6-5	TRBD2	.
CSGRQGSEQYF	TGCAGCGGGAGACAGGGGTCCGAGCAGTACTTC	TRBJ2-7	TRBV29-1	TRBD1	.
CASSEVGTSENGEQFF	TGTGCCAGCAGTGAAGTAGGGACTAGCGAGAACGGTGAGCAGTTCTTC	TRBJ2-1	TRBV2	TRBD2	.
CASSLTGGNEKLFF	TGTGCCAGCAGCTTGACAGGGGGTAATGAAAAACTGTTTTTT	TRBJ1-4	TRBV7-9	TRBD1	.
CASSRPGQDRGYTF	TGCGCCAGCAGCCGTCCGGGACAGGATCGTGGCTACACCTTC	TRBJ1-2	TRBV4-1	TRBD1	.
CASSIRQSLQNTEAFF	TGTGCCAGCAGCATCCGACAGTCCCTACAGAACACTGAAGCTTTCTTT	TRBJ1-1	TRBV5-5	.	.
CASSWGLSETQYF	TGTGCCAGCAGCTGGGGACTCTCAGAGACCCAGTACTTC	TRBJ2-5	TRBV11-2	.	.
CASSFRTGADTQYF	TGCGCCAGCAGCTTTAGGACAGGGGCAGATACGCAGTATTTT	TRBJ2-3	TRBV5-1	TRBD1	.
CASSPEAMSQPQHF	TGTGCCAGCAGTCCGGAAGCGATGAGTCAGCCCCAGCATTTT	TRBJ1-5	TRBV27	.	.
CATSRGTGASNTEAFF	TGTGCCACCAGCCGAGGGACAGGGGCTAGCAACACTGAAGCTTTCTTT	TRBJ1-1	TRBV15	TRBD1	.
CASSGDRAGYTF	TGTGCCAGCAGCGGCGACAGGGCCGGCTACACCTTC	TRBJ1-2	TRBV9	TRBD1	.
CASSPQGVVNTGELFF	TGTGCCAGCTCACCCCAAGGGGTCGTAAACACCGGGGAGCTGTTTTTT	TRBJ2-2	TRBV18	.	.
CASSFPQGTGSYEQYF	TGTGCCAGCAGCTTTCCCCAGGGGACAGGCTCCTACGAGCAGTACTTC	TRBJ2-7	TRBV7-6	TRBD1	once
CASSTQGVGQPQHF	TGTGCCAGCAGTACACAGGGAGTGGGCCAGCCCCAGCATTTT	TRBJ1-5	TRBV28	.	.
CASSPRGLYGYTF	TGTGCCAGCAGTCCCCGTGGCCTCTATGGCTACACCTTC	TRBJ1-2	TRBV12-3/TRBV12-4	.	.
CSVLQGRGQPQHF	TGCAGCGTGTTACAGGGGCGGGGTCAGCCCCAGCATTTT	TRBJ1-5	TRBV29-1	TRBD1	.
CASSPRTDTSTNEKLFF	TGTGCCAGCAGCCCCCGGACAGATACTTCAACTAATGAAAAACTGTTTTTT	TRBJ1-4	TRBV7-3	.	.
CATGQGNYGYTF	TGTGCCACGGGACAGGGCAACTATGGCTACACCTTC	TRBJ1-2	TRBV6-5	TRBD1	.
CASSVGRGSSYNSPLHF	TGTGCCAGCAGCGTTGGCAGGGGGAGCTCCTATAATTCACCCCTCCACTTT	TRBJ1-6	TRBV5-4	TRBD1	once